These 15 T cell receptor beta chains were all obtained from the same sample, sequenced in a study of graft-versus-host responses after intestinal transplantation. Their specific antigens are unknown. Assay: immunoSEQ multiplex PCR; the TCRdb copy retains only in-frame clones and omits some. The data contain tens of thousands of clones, less than 90% of them singletons. The source was unstimulated CD8+ T cells sorted from spleen or lymph node cells, collected before intestinal transplant. The receptors here all came from a human donor who received an intestinal transplant.

This rearrangement joins TRBV29-1 to TRBJ2-1, with no clear D. CDR3 length equals 10 residues. V was clipped by 1 base and J by 6 bases, with 1 base between them. Germline V gene data show CDR1 as SQVTM and CDR2 as ANQGSEA. The CDR3 sequence is CSVEANEQFF. In DNA, the CDR3 is TGCAGCGTTGAAGCCAATGAGCAGTTCTTC.

This clone was observed once. The V call is TRBV2, the J call TRBJ1-1; D unclear. The CDR3 sequence is 14 residues long. The germline V gene has CDR1 SNHLY and CDR2 FYNNEI. Trimming took off 6 bases at V and 1 base at J, with 12 bases between the two ends. Written as DNA, the CDR3 is TGTGCCAGCAGGGGATTTAGTAAGAACACTGAAGCTTTCTTT. Its translation: CASRGFSKNTEAFF.

The chain is built from TRBV6-1 and TRBJ1-1; D uncertain. The CDR3 sequence is 11 residues long. The germline V and J ends were trimmed by 6 bases and 7 bases, with 9 bases remaining between them. Germline V gene lookup returns CDR1 MNHNS and CDR2 SASEGT. CDR3 bases: TGTGCCAGCAGCGGATGGGGTGAAGCTTTCTTT. Translating it yields CASSGWGEAFF.

This sequence joins TRBV28 and TRBJ2-7, with 12 bases that match TRBD2. This CDR3 has 16 amino acids. Per the germline V gene, CDR1 is MDHEN and CDR2 is SYDVKM. The J segment lost 0 bases and the V segment lost 4 bases, leaving 4 bases of the junction unmatched. The CDR3 here is CASSSSTSGSSYEQYF. The CDR3 nucleotides read TGTGCCAGCAGTTCCTCGACTAGCGGGAGCTCCTACGAGCAGTACTTC.

J is TRBJ1-1 and V is TRBV14; unclear D gene. The CDR3 length is 13 residues. Trimming removed 4 bases at V and 0 bases at J, with 6 bases between. Germline-derived CDR1 and CDR2 are SGHDN and FVKESK. This CDR3 reads CASSPYMNTEAFF. The CDR3 DNA reads TGTGCCAGCAGCCCGTACATGAACACTGAAGCTTTCTTT.

The chain joins TRBV27 to TRBJ2-5; a weak D match, TRBD2 (5 bases). This CDR3 is built from 18 residues. V lost 5 bases and J 1 base, leaving 23 bases between the germline ends. Looked up from germline, CDR1 is MNHEY and CDR2 is SMNVEV (reference sequence). The CDR3 nucleotides read TGTGCCAGCAGTCTGGGTCGGAGAACTAGGTCGAGCCAAGAGACCCAGTACTTC. Translated: CASSLGRRTRSSQETQYF.

This chain joins TRBV27 and TRBJ2-7; perhaps TRBD1 as D (5 bases). V gave up 5 bases and J gave up 0 bases, with 8 bases separating them. Germline CDR1 and CDR2: MNHEY and SMNVEV (reference sequence). The CDR3 is 13 residues long. The CDR3 DNA is TGTGCCAGCAGTCAGGACAACTCCTACGAGCAGTACTTC. Residues: CASSQDNSYEQYF.

The chain combines TRBV28 with TRBJ2-7; D remains ambiguous. The germline V and J ends were trimmed by 5 bases and 0 bases, with 14 bases remaining between them. This CDR3 is built from 15 residues. The V gene's germline CDR1 is MDHEN and CDR2 SYDVKM. The CDR3 is CASSPSDTYSYEQYF. CDR3 DNA: TGTGCCAGCAGTCCTTCCGACACCTACTCCTACGAGCAGTACTTC. The entire variable domain, with the rest obtained from reference TRBV28 and TRBJ2-7, is as follows: DVKVTQSSRYLVKRTGEKVFLECVQDMDHENMFWYRQDPGLGLRLIYFSYDVKMKEKGDIPEGYSVSREKKERFSLILESASTNQTSMYLCASSPSDTYSYEQYFGPGTRLTVT.

The rearrangement links TRBV27 to TRBJ2-5; D unresolved. The CDR3 extends over 14 amino acids. Germline lookup yields CDR1 MNHEY and CDR2 SMNVEV (reference sequence). Trimming cost V 1 base and J 4 bases, with 10 bases left between them. CDR3 sequence: CASSLFPLRETQYF. CDR3 DNA: TGTGCCAGCAGTTTATTCCCTCTCCGAGAGACCCAGTACTTC.

The CDR3 is CASSDTVYGYTF. Written as DNA, the CDR3 is TGTGCCAGCAGCGATACAGTCTATGGCTACACCTTC. The chain is built from TRBV7-9 and TRBJ1-2; D is unclear. The CDR3 length is 12 residues. The germline V and J ends were trimmed by 5 bases and 4 bases, with 8 bases remaining between them. The germline V gene encodes CDR1 SEHNR and CDR2 FQNEAQ (reference sequence).

This rearrangement joins TRBV6-5 to TRBJ2-5, with D maybe TRBD2 (6 bases). The CDR3 has 14 amino acids. V was trimmed by 2 bases and J by 5 bases, leaving 12 bases between them. Germline CDR1 is MNHEY and CDR2 is SVGAGI. The CDR3 spells CASSYGGAGETQYF. The DNA for the CDR3 is TGTGCCAGCAGTTACGGAGGGGCGGGGGAGACCCAGTACTTC.

Comments on this clone: The same CDR3 can be traced to other DNA sequences in this sample. The chain is built from TRBV29-1 and TRBJ1-2; unclear D gene. The CDR3 covers 11 residues. Trimming took off 5 bases at V and 5 bases at J, with 9 bases between the two ends. Germline V CDR1 and CDR2: SQVTM, ANQGSEA. The CDR3 spells CSVRVWYGYTF. CDR3 nucleotides: TGCAGCGTTAGGGTGTGGTATGGCTACACCTTC.

This clone was observed a few times. This CDR3 reads CASSQGGHTEAFF. The CDR3 coding sequence is TGCGCCAGCAGCCAGGGAGGCCACACTGAAGCTTTCTTT. The V and J genes are TRBV4-1 and TRBJ1-1; D is unclear. This CDR3 spans 13 amino acids. The V end was cut by 3 bases, the J end by 3 bases, with 8 bases between. CDR1 and CDR2 (germline): MGHRA, YSYEKL.

This clone was recorded once. This sequence joins TRBV4-1 and TRBJ1-2; no reliable D call. The germline CDR1 and CDR2 sequences are MGHRA and YSYEKL. The CDR3 length is 16 residues. V was cut by 1 base and J by 4 bases, with 16 bases left in between. The CDR3 DNA reads as TGCGCCAGCAGCCAAGTGGAGTCAGAGTCCCCCTATGGCTACACCTTC. This codes for CASSQVESESPYGYTF.

V and J are TRBV15 and TRBJ1-5; D not resolved. Germline V gene sequence: CDR1 LNHNV, CDR2 YYDKDF (reference sequence). Deletions cut 3 bases from V and 3 bases from J, with 3 bases between. The CDR3 is 12 amino acids. CDR3 sequence reads: CATSRDNQPQHF. The CDR3 DNA reads as TGTGCCACCAGCAGGGACAATCAGCCCCAGCATTTT.